Detailed here is one T cell receptor beta chain. The antigen this receptor binds is unknown. No base quality information exists; no much larger clone differs at one position. Donors were patients with melanoma. The library was generated by the immunoSEQ multiplex PCR assay. The immuneACCESS repertoire file appears here via TCRdb, limited to in-frame rearrangements. These files lack a portion of the clones; in checked studies, under half of the deficit traces to unresolved V genes, and the cause of the others is not known. The sample table holds around 100,000 clones, of which around 93% were seen once. The leading ten clones occupy 3% to 4% of the sample. This entry comes from a study of CD4+ T cells in melanoma (dated by TCRdb to the early 2020s). Study-wide context: Neoantigen-specific CD4+ T cells in human melanoma were what the study investigated.

The CDR3, from cysteine to phenylalanine, totals 16 residues. Only the CDR3 DNA is retained, 48 bases long and in frame from the first base. The germline V gene (reference sequence) yields SGHNT for CDR1 and YYREEE for CDR2. The V and J ends are trimmed by 3 bases and 2 bases, leaving 14 bases between them. The paper's findings and limits, for the study overall: Neoantigen-specific CD4+ T cells in melanoma were reported to show diverse differentiation states. Neoantigen-specific CD4+ T cells were reported to be correlated with the function of CD8+ T cells, macrophages and B cells.

Here the chain combines TRBV5-4 and TRBJ2-2; the D region possibly corresponds to TRBD1 (6 bases align). The sequencing input was peripheral blood. The receptor was isolated from a human donor with melanoma. The CDR3: CASSSAGTPNTGELFF. The nucleotide sequence reads TGTGCCAGCAGCTCGGCCGGGACACCTAACACCGGGGAGCTGTTTTTT.